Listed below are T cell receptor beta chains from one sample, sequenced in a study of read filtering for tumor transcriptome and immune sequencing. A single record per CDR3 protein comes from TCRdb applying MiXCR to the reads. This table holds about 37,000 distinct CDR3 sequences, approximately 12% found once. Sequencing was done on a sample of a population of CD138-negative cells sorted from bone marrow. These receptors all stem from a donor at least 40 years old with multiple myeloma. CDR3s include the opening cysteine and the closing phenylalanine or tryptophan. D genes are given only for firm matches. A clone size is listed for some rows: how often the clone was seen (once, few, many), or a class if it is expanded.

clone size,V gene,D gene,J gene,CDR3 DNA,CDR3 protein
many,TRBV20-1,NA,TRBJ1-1,TGCAGTGCCCTCCTGGGGGGGTTTAACACTGAAGCTTTCTTT,CSALLGGFNTEAFF
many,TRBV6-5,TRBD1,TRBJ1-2,TGTGCCAGCAGTTCGTACCCTGGGACAGGGTATGGCTACACCTTC,CASSSYPGTGYGYTF
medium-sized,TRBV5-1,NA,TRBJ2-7,TGCGCCAGCAGCTTGGACAGGGTTACCTACGAGCAGTACTTC,CASSLDRVTYEQYF
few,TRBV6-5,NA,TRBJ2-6,TGTGCCAGCAGTTCAGGGCCTGGGGCCAACGTCCTGACTTTC,CASSSGPGANVLTF
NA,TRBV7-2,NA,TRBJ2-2,TGTGCCAGCAGCAACCGTAGAGGAACCGGGGAGCTGTTTTTT,CASSNRRGTGELFF
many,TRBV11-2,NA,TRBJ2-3,TGTGCCAGCAGCTTAGGCCCCGTAGGGACCCATAGCACAGATACGCAGTATTTT,CASSLGPVGTHSTDTQYF
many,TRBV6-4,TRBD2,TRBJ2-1,TGTGCCAGCAGTGAAACTAGCGGACAGCAGTTCTTC,CASSETSGQQFF
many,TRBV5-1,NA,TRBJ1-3,TGCGCCAGCAGCCAGGGCCATGGGGCTGGAAACACCATATATTTT,CASSQGHGAGNTIYF
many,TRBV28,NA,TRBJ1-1,TGTGCCAGCAGCTTAACTACACCTAACACTGAAGCTTTCTTT,CASSLTTPNTEAFF
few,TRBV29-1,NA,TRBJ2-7,TGCAGCGTTGACCAGGGAGGTGACGAGCAGTACTTC,CSVDQGGDEQYF
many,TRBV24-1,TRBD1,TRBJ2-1,TGTGCCACCAGTGATCGGGACAGAGGACCCGGAGGCAATGAGCAGTTCTTC,CATSDRDRGPGGNEQFF
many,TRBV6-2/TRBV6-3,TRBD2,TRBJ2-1,TGTGCCAGCAGTTTGGGGGGGACCCCCTCCTACAATGAGCAGTTCTTC,CASSLGGTPSYNEQFF
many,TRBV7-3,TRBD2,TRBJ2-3,TGTGCCAGCAGCGGACTAGCGGGGCCCACAGATACGCAGTATTTT,CASSGLAGPTDTQYF
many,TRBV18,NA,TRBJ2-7,TGTGCCAGCTCACCTGGTGCACGCTACGAGCAGTACTTC,CASSPGARYEQYF
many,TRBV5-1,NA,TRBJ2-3,TGCGCCAGCAGCTTGAAGGGCGGGCCCACAGATACGCAGTATTTT,CASSLKGGPTDTQYF
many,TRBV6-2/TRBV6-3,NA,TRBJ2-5,TGTGCCAGCAGAGAGTTGGCAGGGTGGTCGGAGACCCAGTACTTC,CASRELAGWSETQYF
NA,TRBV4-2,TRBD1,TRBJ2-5,TGTGCCAGCAGCGAGCCACAGGGGGAGACCCAGTACTTC,CASSEPQGETQYF
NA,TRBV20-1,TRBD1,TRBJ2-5,TGCAGCGCTAGCACCGCAGAGGACAGGGCGGGTGAGACCCAGTACTTC,CSASTAEDRAGETQYF
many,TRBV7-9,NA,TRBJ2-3,TGTGCCAGCAGCCGAACAGGGGGGGCCGATACGCAGTATTTT,CASSRTGGADTQYF
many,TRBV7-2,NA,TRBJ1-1,TGTGCCAGCAGCTTAGTCCAGGGCACTGAAGCTTTCTTT,CASSLVQGTEAFF
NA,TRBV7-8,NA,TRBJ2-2,TGTGCCAGCAGCCCCGGGACAAGCTCCGGGGAGCTGTTTTTT,CASSPGTSSGELFF
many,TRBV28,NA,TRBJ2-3,TGTGCCAGCATGCCCTGGGACCGTCAGACGGATACGCAGTATTTT,CASMPWDRQTDTQYF
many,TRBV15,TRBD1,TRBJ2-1,TGTGCCACCAGCGGAGGACAGGGTTCCTACAATGAGCAGTTCTTC,CATSGGQGSYNEQFF
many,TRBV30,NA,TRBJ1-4,TGTGCCTTATCGAGCGCAACTAATGAAAAACTGTTTTTT,CALSSATNEKLFF
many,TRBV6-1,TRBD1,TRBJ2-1,TGTGCCAGCCAGGGCGGACAGGGGGGGTCCAATGAGCAGTTCTTC,CASQGGQGGSNEQFF
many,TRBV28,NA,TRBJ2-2,TGTGCCAGCAGCTCTCCAGGGCATGAAGCCGGGGAGCTGTTTTTT,CASSSPGHEAGELFF
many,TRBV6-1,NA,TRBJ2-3,TGTGCCAGCAGTGAATATTTTAAAGGGGGAGATACGCAGTATTTT,CASSEYFKGGDTQYF
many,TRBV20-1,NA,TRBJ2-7,TGCAGTGCCACGCATTCGGACAGTACCTACGAGCAGTACTTC,CSATHSDSTYEQYF
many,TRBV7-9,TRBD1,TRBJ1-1,TGTGCCAGCAGCCGCGACAGGGGTATTGAAGCTTTCTTT,CASSRDRGIEAFF
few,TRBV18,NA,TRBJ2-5,TGTGCCAGCTCACCATACAGGCAAGAGACCCAGTACTTC,CASSPYRQETQYF
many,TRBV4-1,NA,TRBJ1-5,TGCGCCAGCAGCCAAGTGCCCACAGACCGGAATCAGCCCCAGCATTTT,CASSQVPTDRNQPQHF
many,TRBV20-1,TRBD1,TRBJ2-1,TGCAGTGCTTCGCCGGGACAGGGATACTACAATGAGCAGTTCTTC,CSASPGQGYYNEQFF
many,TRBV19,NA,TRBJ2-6,TGTGCCAGTAGTATCGGCAGGGCCTCTGGGGCCAACGTCCTGACTTTC,CASSIGRASGANVLTF
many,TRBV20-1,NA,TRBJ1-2,TGCAGTGCTCTTACCGGGACCGGCCTCGACCGAGGGAATGGCTACACCTTC,CSALTGTGLDRGNGYTF
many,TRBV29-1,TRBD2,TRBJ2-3,TGCAGCGTTGTCCCAGCTAGCGGGGCCACAGATACGCAGTATTTT,CSVVPASGATDTQYF
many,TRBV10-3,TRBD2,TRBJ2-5,TGTGCCATCAGTGAGTCCACTAGCGGGGGAGAGACCCAGTACTTC,CAISESTSGGETQYF
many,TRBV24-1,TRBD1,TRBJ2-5,TGTGCCACCAGTGATGGACAGGGGGCGCGGGAGACCCAGTACTTC,CATSDGQGARETQYF
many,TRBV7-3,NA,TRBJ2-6,TGTGCCAGCAGCTTAATGGGGATCTCTGGGGCCAACGTCCTGACTTTC,CASSLMGISGANVLTF
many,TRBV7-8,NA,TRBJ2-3,TGTGCCAGCAGCTACCAAGGGCGGGTAGGGACAGATACGCAGTATTTT,CASSYQGRVGTDTQYF
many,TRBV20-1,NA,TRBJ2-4,TGCAGTGCTAGAGAGGAGGGAGCCAAAAACATTCAGTACTTC,CSAREEGAKNIQYF
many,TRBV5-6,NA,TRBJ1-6,TGTGCCAGCAGCTTGGGTCAATTTTCACCCCTCCACTTT,CASSLGQFSPLHF
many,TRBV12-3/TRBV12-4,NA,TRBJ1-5,TGTGCCAGCAGTTTGAATGAGGGTCAGCCCCAGCATTTT,CASSLNEGQPQHF
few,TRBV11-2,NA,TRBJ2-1,TGTGCCAGCAGCTTAACGGGTCAGGGGGGTTCTTTCTATGAGCAGTTCTTC,CASSLTGQGGSFYEQFF
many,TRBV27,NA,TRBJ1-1,TGTGCCAGCAGTTCCGCGGGCATCGGAGCTTTCTTT,CASSSAGIGAFF